The 9 T cell receptor beta chains given below trace back to one sample, sequenced in a study of blood T cell repertoires in COVID-19. Generated by immunoSEQ multiplex PCR, the TCRdb table keeps only in-frame clones and is missing some. The sample records over 130,000 clones, approximately 84% being singletons. The specimen sequenced was PBMCs or T cells enriched from blood (not recorded which). These receptors originate from a woman under 30 who had been exposed to COVID-19.

The V gene is TRBV7-8, the J gene TRBJ2-3; D is perhaps TRBD2 (5 bases). V was pared by 6 bases and J by 2 bases, with 9 bases between. The CDR3 extends over 13 amino acids. Germline V lookup: CDR1 SGHVS, CDR2 FQNEAQ. DNA of the CDR3: TGTGCCAGCAGAGCGGACCTCACAGATACGCAGTATTTT. Its translation is CASRADLTDTQYF.

The chain links TRBV24-1 to TRBJ1-1; 7 nucleotides agree with TRBD1. This CDR3 contains 14 residues. Germline-derived CDR1 and CDR2 are KGHDR and SFDVKD. The V segment lost 8 bases and the J segment 5 bases; nucleotides outside the gene matches: 10. CDR3 protein: CATTFRQGRTEAFF. DNA for the CDR3: TGTGCCACCACCTTTAGACAGGGTAGGACTGAAGCTTTCTTT.

The rearrangement uses TRBV3-1 (or the pseudogene TRBV3-2) and TRBJ2-3, with D possibly being TRBD1 (5 bases). CDR1 and CDR2 (germline): LGHDT, YNNKEL (reference sequence). The CDR3 spans 16 residues. V was cut by 6 bases and J by 6 bases, with 22 bases left in between. This CDR3 reads CASSRNQGRHGDTQYF. The CDR3 region has the DNA TGTGCCAGCAGTCGTAATCAGGGTCGGCATGGTGATACGCAGTATTTT.

The chain uses TRBV28 and TRBJ2-1; tentatively, D is TRBD1 (5 bases). Trimming removed 3 bases from V and 7 bases from J, with 16 bases in between. Germline CDR1 reads MDHEN; CDR2 reads SYDVKM. The CDR3 is 15 amino acids. The CDR3 nucleotides are TGTGCCAGCAGTTTCATGGGGCCGCGATTAAATGAGCAGTTCTTC. Protein product: CASSFMGPRLNEQFF.

The chain employs TRBV7-3 and TRBJ2-2; TRBD1 is a possible D gene (6 bases). Per the germline V gene, CDR1 is SGHTA and CDR2 is FQGTGA. The V end was cut by 2 bases, the J end by 1 base, with 11 bases between. This CDR3 region has 16 residues. CDR3 region: CASSLSGVENTGELFF. CDR3 nucleotides: TGTGCCAGCAGCTTATCAGGGGTCGAGAACACCGGGGAGCTGTTTTTT.

The gene calls are TRBV18 and TRBJ2-1, with 10 bases matching TRBD1. J was trimmed by 14 bases and V by 3 bases; bases with no gene match: 7. This CDR3 has 13 residues. CDR1 and CDR2 from the germline V gene are KGHSH and LQKENI. This CDR3 is CASSPNGGQGKFF. The CDR3 DNA sequence: TGTGCCAGCTCACCGAATGGGGGACAGGGGAAGTTCTTC.

The chain carries TRBV9 and TRBJ1-6; 10 bases match TRBD1. Losses at the gene ends were 4 bases for V and 9 bases for J; bases not matched to a gene: 22. The germline CDR1 and CDR2 sequences are SGDLS and YYNGEE. CDR3 length: 20 residues. The CDR3 nucleotides read TGTGCCAGCAGCCGAAACCCCTTTGAGACAGGGGGCCGATCTGGTTCACCCCTCCACTTT. It translates to CASSRNPFETGGRSGSPLHF.

The J gene is TRBJ2-1, the V gene TRBV11-2, with D perhaps TRBD2 (7 bases). The germline V gene encodes CDR1 SGHAT and CDR2 FQNNGV. This CDR3 is 16 amino acids long. Trimming shortened V by 4 bases and J by 3 bases, and 16 bases separated the two germline ends. The CDR3 region has the DNA TGTGCCAGCAGCTCCCAAAGGGGGACTAACTACAATGAGCAGTTCTTC. This encodes CASSSQRGTNYNEQFF.

This chain joins TRBV10-2 and TRBJ2-1, with 10 nucleotides matching TRBD2. CDR1 is WSHSY, CDR2 SAAADI, per germline. CDR3 size: 16 residues. The V gene end was trimmed by 6 bases and the J gene end by 11 bases; junction bases not matched to a gene: 16. In nucleotides, the CDR3 is TGCGCCAGCAGAAGCGGGCTAGCGGGAGATGTCGCCAAGCAGTTCTTC. It is translated as CASRSGLAGDVAKQFF.